The present TCR beta chain was sequenced within a study of blood T cell repertoires in COVID-19. Study information: The samples span acute and convalescent COVID-19 from the United States, Italy and Spain. The cDNA or gDNA used as material had been derived from T cells, B-cell-depleted T cells, or PBMCs.

How the authors handled the data: By means of reference gene primer amplification, nucleated cell counts were estimated. Assay: immunoSEQ multiplex PCR; the TCRdb copy retains only in-frame clones and omits some. That table is the source of V, J and clone size, and D and trimming were worked out from the DNA. The table shows roughly 110,000 clones, with approximately 91% occurring only once. Germline V gene data show CDR1 as MNHEY and CDR2 as SVGAGI. J was trimmed by 8 bases and V by 7 bases; bases with no gene match: 13. The CDR3 runs to 15 residues. Material: peripheral blood. The sequence derives from a woman in her 70s who had recovered from COVID-19. The chain is built from TRBV6-5 and TRBJ2-1, with 8 bases matching TRBD2. In nucleotides, the CDR3 is TGTGCCAGCACCTGGGCTAGCGGGCTTCTGGATGAGCAGTTCTTC. Amino acids: CASTWASGLLDEQFF.